These T cell receptor beta chains were read from a single sample in a study of a mutant IDH1 vaccine in newly diagnosed glioma. The repertoire was sequenced with immunoSEQ multiplex PCR; TCRdb's copy has only in-frame clones and lacks some. The table includes about 51,000 clones, roughly 80% detected once. The source was PBMCs, collected from a glioma patient treated with radiotherapy, temozolomide or both. The origin of the receptors is a middle-aged woman with glioma. Both conserved end residues are part of each CDR3.

CDR3aa | j_gene | v_gene
CASSLQTGNSPLHF | TRBJ1-6 | TRBV7-6
CSANSYGYTF | TRBJ1-2 | TRBV20-1
CASFGTGVDGYTF | TRBJ1-2 | TRBV27
CASSLALAEQYF | TRBJ2-7 | TRBV7-2
CASSGVNRGPSYEQYF | TRBJ2-7 | TRBV25-1
CASSFNLDNNYGYTF | TRBJ1-2 | TRBV5-4
CASSLLTGSNPTGELFF | TRBJ2-2 | TRBV4-3
CASSESRNSNQPQHF | TRBJ1-5 | TRBV2
CAWRTGNTIYF | TRBJ1-3 | TRBV30
CASSEVLGWTEAFF | TRBJ1-1 | TRBV2
CASSLVVGRDGQQYF | TRBJ2-7 | TRBV5-1
CASSYSGSNTEAFF | TRBJ1-1 | TRBV6-5
CASSLLGPGNEKLFF | TRBJ1-4 | TRBV7-9
CASSLGQGSYNEQFF | TRBJ2-1 | TRBV5-5
CASSGWTARPQHF | TRBJ1-5 | TRBV19
CASRPSGSPEAFF | TRBJ1-1 | TRBV6-5
CASSEGTANTGELFF | TRBJ2-2 | TRBV6-1
CASSREGQKGNTIYF | TRBJ1-3 | TRBV5-1
CASSYGAVYGYTF | TRBJ1-2 | TRBV6-5
CASSVAKGRESYNEQFF | TRBJ2-1 | TRBV9
CASSRDRGFYEQYF | TRBJ2-7 | TRBV6-1
CASSSWGQNSPQFF | TRBJ2-1 | TRBV7-2
CASSLDLLATIYF | TRBJ1-3 | TRBV7-2
CAISDGGRVTEAFF | TRBJ1-1 | TRBV10-3
CASSKRSESTGTENYGYTF | TRBJ1-2 | TRBV21-1
CASSPPGVSGNTIYF | TRBJ1-3 | TRBV7-9
CASSGWGWDTEAFF | TRBJ1-1 | TRBV2
CASSRGWGLNNEQFF | TRBJ2-1 | TRBV25-1
CASSDFLAGPALYEQYF | TRBJ2-7 | TRBV25-1
CASSYPRVPNYGYTF | TRBJ1-2 | TRBV5-4
CASSEDPGFNEKLFF | TRBJ1-4 | TRBV6-1
CASSEGTGGITEAFF | TRBJ1-1 | TRBV2
CASTPGRGGNQPQHF | TRBJ1-5 | TRBV2
CASSRTLGQGAYEQYF | TRBJ2-7 | TRBV5-1
CATSRGERGYTF | TRBJ1-2 | TRBV15